What follows is one T cell receptor beta chain and its context. The entry originates in a study of blood T cell repertoires in COVID-19. Whole-study context: From the United States, Italy and Spain came samples of acute and convalescent COVID-19. In each case, the material was cDNA or gDNA derived from T cells, B-cell-depleted T cells, or PBMCs.

V lost 8 bases and J 7 bases, leaving 21 bases between the germline ends. The germline gives CDR1 MNHEY, CDR2 SVGAGI. The CDR3 spans 14 residues. Seattle's cohort entered during active infection and was followed longitudinally. The repertoire was sequenced with immunoSEQ multiplex PCR; TCRdb's copy has only in-frame clones and lacks some. The sample includes about half a million clones, 75% to 90% of them seen just once. The chain couples TRBV6-5 to TRBJ2-7; D perhaps matches TRBD1 (6 bases). The source of this sequence is a man aged 18 to 30 with COVID-19, enrolled during active disease. What was sequenced was peripheral blood. CDR3 in amino acids: CASGQGTTQREQYF. As DNA, the CDR3 is TGTGCCAGCGGGCAGGGGACCACCCAAAGGGAGCAGTACTTC.